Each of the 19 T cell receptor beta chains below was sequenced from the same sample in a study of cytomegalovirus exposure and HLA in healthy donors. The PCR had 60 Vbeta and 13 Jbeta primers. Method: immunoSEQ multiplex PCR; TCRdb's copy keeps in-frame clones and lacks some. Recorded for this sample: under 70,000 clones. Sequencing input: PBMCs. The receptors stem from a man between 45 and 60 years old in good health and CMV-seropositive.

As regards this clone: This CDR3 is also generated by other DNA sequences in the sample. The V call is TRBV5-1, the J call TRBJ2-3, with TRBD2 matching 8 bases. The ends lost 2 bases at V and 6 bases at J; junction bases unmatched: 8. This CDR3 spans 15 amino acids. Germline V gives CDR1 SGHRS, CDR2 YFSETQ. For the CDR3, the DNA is TGCGCCAGCAGCTTTAGCGGGGATGGATCTGATACGCAGTATTTT. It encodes CASSFSGDGSDTQYF.

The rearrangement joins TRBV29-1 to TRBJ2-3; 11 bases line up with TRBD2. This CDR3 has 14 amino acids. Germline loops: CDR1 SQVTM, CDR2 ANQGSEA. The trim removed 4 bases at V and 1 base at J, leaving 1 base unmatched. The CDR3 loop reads CSVGSGGGTDTQYF. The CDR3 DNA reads TGCAGCGTTGGTAGCGGGGGGGGCACAGATACGCAGTATTTT.

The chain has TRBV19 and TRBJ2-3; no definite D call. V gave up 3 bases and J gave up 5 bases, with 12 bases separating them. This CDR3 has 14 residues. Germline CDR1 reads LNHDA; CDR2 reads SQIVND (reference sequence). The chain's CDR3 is CASSIRTVVDTQYF. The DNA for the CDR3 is TGTGCCAGTAGTATCCGAACGGTGGTAGATACGCAGTATTTT.

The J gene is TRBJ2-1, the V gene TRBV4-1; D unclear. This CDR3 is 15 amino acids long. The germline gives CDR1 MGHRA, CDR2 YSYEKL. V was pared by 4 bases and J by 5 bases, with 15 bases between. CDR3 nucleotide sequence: TGCGCCAGCAGCCGCCTAGATGGAACCGACAATGAGCAGTTCTTC. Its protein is CASSRLDGTDNEQFF.

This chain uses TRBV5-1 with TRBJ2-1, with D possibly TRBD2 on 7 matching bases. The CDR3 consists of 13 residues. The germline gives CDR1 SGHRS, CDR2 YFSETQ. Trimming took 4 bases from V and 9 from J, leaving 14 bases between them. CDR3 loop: CASSGGALGEQFF. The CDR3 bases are TGCGCCAGCAGCGGGGGGGCATTGGGTGAGCAGTTCTTC.

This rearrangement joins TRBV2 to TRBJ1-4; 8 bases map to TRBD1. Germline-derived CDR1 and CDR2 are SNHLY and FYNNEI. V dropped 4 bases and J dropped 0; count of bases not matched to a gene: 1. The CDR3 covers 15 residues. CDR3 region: CASSATGATNEKLFF. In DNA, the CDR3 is TGTGCCAGCAGTGCGACAGGGGCAACTAATGAAAAACTGTTTTTT.

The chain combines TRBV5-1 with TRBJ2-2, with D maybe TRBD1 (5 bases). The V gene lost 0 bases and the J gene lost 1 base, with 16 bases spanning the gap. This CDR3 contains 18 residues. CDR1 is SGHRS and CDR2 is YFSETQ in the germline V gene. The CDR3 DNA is TGCGCCAGCAGCTTGGGCTCAAGGACGCAGGGGAACACCGGGGAGCTGTTTTTT. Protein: CASSLGSRTQGNTGELFF.

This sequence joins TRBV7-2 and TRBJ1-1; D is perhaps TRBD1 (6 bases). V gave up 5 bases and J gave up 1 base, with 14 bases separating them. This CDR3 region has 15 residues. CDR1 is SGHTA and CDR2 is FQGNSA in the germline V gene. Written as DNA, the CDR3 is TGTGCCAGCAGCATCCCCCGACAGGAGAACACTGAAGCTTTCTTT. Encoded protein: CASSIPRQENTEAFF. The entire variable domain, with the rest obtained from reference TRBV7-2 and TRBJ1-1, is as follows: GAGVSQSPSNKVTEKGKDVELRCDPISGHTALYWYRQSLGQGLEFLIYFQGNSAPDKSGLPSDRFSAERTGGSVSTLTIQRTQQEDSAVYLCASSIPRQENTEAFFGQGTRLTVV.

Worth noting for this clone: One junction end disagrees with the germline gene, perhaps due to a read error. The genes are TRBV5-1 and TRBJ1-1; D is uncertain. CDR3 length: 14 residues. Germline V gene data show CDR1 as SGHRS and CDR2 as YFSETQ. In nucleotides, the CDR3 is TGCGCCAGCAGCTTGGGTACGGGGAACACTGAAGATTTCTTT. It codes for CASSLGTGNTEDFF.

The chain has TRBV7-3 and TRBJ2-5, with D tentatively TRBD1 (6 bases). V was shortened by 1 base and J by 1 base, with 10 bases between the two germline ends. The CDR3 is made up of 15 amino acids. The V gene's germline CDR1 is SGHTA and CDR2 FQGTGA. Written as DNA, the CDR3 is TGTGCCAGCAGCTTAATGGGGGACATCCAAGAGACCCAGTACTTC. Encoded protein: CASSLMGDIQETQYF.

The CDR3 protein is CASSQDGQGVRSDTQYF. Written as DNA, the CDR3 is TGCGCCAGCAGCCAAGATGGCCAGGGGGTTAGATCAGATACGCAGTATTTT. V gene TRBV4-1 combines with J gene TRBJ2-3; TRBD1 matches at 7 bases. CDR3 length equals 17 residues. In germline, CDR1 is MGHRA, CDR2 YSYEKL. V shed 0 bases and J 4 bases; nucleotides not matched to a gene: 10.

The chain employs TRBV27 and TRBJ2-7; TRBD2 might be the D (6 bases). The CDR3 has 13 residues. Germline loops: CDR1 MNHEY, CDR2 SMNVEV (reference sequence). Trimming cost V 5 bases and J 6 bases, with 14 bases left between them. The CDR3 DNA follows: TGTGCCAGCAGTGCGACCGGGCGGGGCGAGCAGTACTTC. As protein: CASSATGRGEQYF.

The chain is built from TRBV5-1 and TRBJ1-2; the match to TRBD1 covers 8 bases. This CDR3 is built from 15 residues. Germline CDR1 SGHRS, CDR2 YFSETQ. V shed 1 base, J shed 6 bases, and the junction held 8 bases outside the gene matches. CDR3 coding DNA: TGCGCCAGCAGCTTGACCCCGGACAGGGTGGATGGCTACACCTTC. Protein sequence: CASSLTPDRVDGYTF.

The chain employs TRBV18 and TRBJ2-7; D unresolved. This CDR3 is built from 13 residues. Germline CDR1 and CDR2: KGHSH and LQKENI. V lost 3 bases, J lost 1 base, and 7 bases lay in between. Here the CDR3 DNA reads TGTGCCAGCTCACCCGACATATCCTACGAGCAGTACTTC. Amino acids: CASSPDISYEQYF.

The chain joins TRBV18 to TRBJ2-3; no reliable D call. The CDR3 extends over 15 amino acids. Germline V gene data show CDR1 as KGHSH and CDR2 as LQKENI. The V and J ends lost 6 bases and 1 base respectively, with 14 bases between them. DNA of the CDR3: TGTGCCAGCTCCCGCGCCCGAACGGGCACAGATACGCAGTATTTT. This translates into CASSRARTGTDTQYF.

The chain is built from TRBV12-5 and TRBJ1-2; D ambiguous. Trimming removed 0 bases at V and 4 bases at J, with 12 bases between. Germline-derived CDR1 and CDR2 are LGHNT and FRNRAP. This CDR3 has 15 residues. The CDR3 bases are TGTGCTAGTGGTTTGGTACTAGGAGTGGGCTATGGCTACACCTTC. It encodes CASGLVLGVGYGYTF.

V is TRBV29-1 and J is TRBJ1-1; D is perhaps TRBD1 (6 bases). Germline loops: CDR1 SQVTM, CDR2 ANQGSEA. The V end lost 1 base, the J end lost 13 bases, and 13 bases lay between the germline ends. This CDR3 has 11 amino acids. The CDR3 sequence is CSVEGTVQDFF. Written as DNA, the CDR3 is TGCAGCGTTGAAGGGACAGTACAAGATTTCTTT.

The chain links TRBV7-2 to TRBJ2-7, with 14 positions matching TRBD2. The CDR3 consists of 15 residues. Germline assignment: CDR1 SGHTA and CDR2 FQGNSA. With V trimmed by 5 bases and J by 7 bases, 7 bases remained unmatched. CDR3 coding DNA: TGTGCCAGCAGCCCCGGGACTAGCGGGAGAGGGGAGCAGTACTTC. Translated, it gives CASSPGTSGRGEQYF.

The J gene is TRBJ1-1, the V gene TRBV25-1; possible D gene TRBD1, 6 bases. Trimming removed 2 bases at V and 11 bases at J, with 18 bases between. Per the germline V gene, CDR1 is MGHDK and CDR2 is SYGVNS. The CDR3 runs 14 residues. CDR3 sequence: CASSEGPSIRGAFF. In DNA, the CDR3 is TGTGCCAGCAGTGAAGGACCATCAATTAGGGGGGCTTTCTTT.